This T cell receptor (beta chain) emerged from a study of a mutant IDH1 vaccine in newly diagnosed glioma. Study-wide context: Either 4-6 weeks after radiotherapy alone or alongside temozolomide, vaccination was begun.

Sequencing used immunoSEQ multiplex PCR; TCRdb keeps in-frame clones, though not all of them. This sample has about 67,000 clones, with over 70% found just once. Comments on this clone: Its antigen is currently unknown.

Regarding time point: week 23, last vaccination. Vaccination used 300 ug of mutant IDH1 20-mer peptide per dose, with topical imiquimod. The CDR3 contains 15 residues. The germline gives CDR1 SGDLS, CDR2 YYNGEE. After removal of 0 bases from V and 6 bases from J, the junction contained 3 bases not matched to a gene. This receptor was taken from a man in his late teens or twenties with glioma. V and J are TRBV9 and TRBJ1-5; 10 bases are a match to TRBD1. The starting material was PBMCs, obtained from a glioma patient whose treatment included an IDH1 peptide vaccine. In nucleotides, the CDR3 is TGTGCCAGCAGCGTAGGGGACAGGGGCACTCAGCCCCAGCATTTT. This translates into CASSVGDRGTQPQHF.